Shown below are 28 T cell receptor beta chains from a single sample sequenced in a study of PD-1 blockade in mismatch repair-deficient tumors. These TCRs' antigens remain unknown. The method was immunoSEQ multiplex PCR; TCRdb's version includes in-frame clones alone and lacks a portion of them. This repertoire shows more than 9,500 clones, more than 75% found once; its top ten account for around 23%. The time point: 10-day in vitro stimulation with candidate neoantigen peptide 2. Material: cells cultured in vitro, obtained from a patient treated with pembrolizumab. The receptors originated from an adult with mismatch repair-deficient cancer.

V is TRBV5-1 and J is TRBJ2-3; 10 nucleotides line up with TRBD1. There are 16 residues in the CDR3. The V segment lost 2 bases and the J segment 4 bases; nucleotides outside the gene matches: 7. CDR1 and CDR2 (germline): SGHRS, YFSETQ. The CDR3 region is CASSFGDRGRADTQYF. The CDR3 coding sequence is TGCGCCAGCAGCTTTGGGGACAGGGGCCGCGCAGATACGCAGTATTTT. The entire variable domain, with the rest obtained from reference TRBV5-1 and TRBJ2-3, is as follows: KAGVTQTPRYLIKTRGQQVTLSCSPISGHRSVSWYQQTPGQGLQFLFEYFSETQRNKGNFPGRFSGRQFSNSRSEMNVSTLELGDSALYLCASSFGDRGRADTQYFGPGTRLTVL.

V gene TRBV7-9 combines with J gene TRBJ2-7; 9 nucleotides line up with TRBD1. The J segment lost 2 bases and the V segment lost 5 bases, leaving 10 bases of the junction unmatched. The CDR3 extends over 16 amino acids. Germline CDR1 and CDR2: SEHNR and FQNEAQ (reference sequence). CDR3 region: CASSRTTGGDTYEQYF. In DNA, the CDR3 is TGTGCCAGCAGCCGAACGACAGGGGGGGATACCTACGAGCAGTACTTC.

This rearrangement joins TRBV27 to TRBJ2-2; TRBD1 aligns across 8 bases. Trimming removed 2 bases from V and 4 bases from J; junction bases left unmatched: 6. This CDR3 is 16 amino acids long. Germline V gives CDR1 MNHEY, CDR2 SMNVEV (reference sequence). CDR3 nucleotides: TGTGCCAGCAGTTTAGCCAGGGGGCGCAGCACCGGGGAGCTGTTTTTT. Protein: CASSLARGRSTGELFF.

The chain carries TRBV5-1 and TRBJ1-2, with D unresolved. CDR3 length: 15 amino acids. Per germline, CDR1 SGHRS and CDR2 YFSETQ. Trimming took 0 bases from V and 3 from J, leaving 12 bases between them. The DNA for the CDR3 is TGCGCCAGCAGCTTGGTTGGCAGAACCGACTATGGCTACACCTTC. This encodes CASSLVGRTDYGYTF.

V gene TRBV27 combines with J gene TRBJ2-7; 7 bases are a match to TRBD2. The CDR3 runs to 14 residues. Unmatched junction bases numbered 5, after V lost 3 bases and J lost 3 bases. Germline V lookup: CDR1 MNHEY, CDR2 SMNVEV (reference sequence). DNA of the CDR3: TGTGCCAGCAGTTTTCAGGGACTAAACTACGAGCAGTACTTC. Amino acid sequence: CASSFQGLNYEQYF.

The chain carries TRBV5-4 and TRBJ2-7; 8 bases match TRBD1. This CDR3 has 15 amino acids. The V gene end was trimmed by 0 bases and the J gene end by 4 bases; junction bases not matched to a gene: 6. Germline V gene lookup returns CDR1 SGHNT and CDR2 YYREEE (reference sequence). In nucleotides, the CDR3 is TGTGCCAGCAGCTTGGCAGGGGGCAGCGGTTACGAGCAGTACTTC. Translating it yields CASSLAGGSGYEQYF.

V gene TRBV5-6 combines with J gene TRBJ1-2, with D unresolved. V was clipped by 4 bases and J by 4 bases, with 14 bases between them. The CDR3 has 14 residues. Germline assignment: CDR1 SGHDT and CDR2 YYEEEE. The CDR3 reads CASSRSGPIYGYTF. The CDR3 region has the DNA TGTGCCAGCAGCCGGTCCGGGCCCATCTATGGCTACACCTTC.

This clone has just one count. The J gene is TRBJ2-1, the V gene TRBV28; possible D gene TRBD2, 6 bases. CDR1 and CDR2 (germline): MDHEN, SYDVKM. CDR3 length: 16 amino acids. Trimming shortened V by 6 bases and J by 3 bases, and 18 bases separated the two germline ends. The CDR3: CASSPTRQGLYNEQFF. The CDR3 DNA reads TGTGCCAGCAGCCCAACTAGGCAGGGACTCTACAATGAGCAGTTCTTC.

V gene TRBV4-2 combines with J gene TRBJ1-5; maybe TRBD1 (5 bases). CDR1 and CDR2 (germline): LGHNA, YNFKEQ. The CDR3 has 17 amino acids. Trimming removed 0 bases from V and 4 bases from J, with 16 bases in between. CDR3 nucleotide sequence: TGTGCCAGCAGCCAAGAGGACGGACAAATTTTGAATCAGCCCCAGCATTTT. This gives the protein CASSQEDGQILNQPQHF.

V is TRBV28 and J is TRBJ1-2, with 8 bases fitting TRBD1. J gave up 8 bases and V 3 bases, and 11 bases lay outside the gene matches. The length of the CDR3 is 15 residues. Looked up from germline, CDR1 is MDHEN and CDR2 is SYDVKM. The CDR3 bases are TGTGCCAGCAGTTTTATGGCCCGACAGGGGAACGGCTACACCTTC. This sequence encodes CASSFMARQGNGYTF.

The V gene is TRBV2, the J gene TRBJ2-7; tentative D call: TRBD1 (6 bases). This CDR3 region has 14 residues. Trimming removed 9 bases at V and 0 bases at J, with 15 bases between. In germline, CDR1 is SNHLY, CDR2 FYNNEI. The chain's CDR3 is CASCRQASSYEQYF. Here the CDR3 DNA reads TGTGCCAGTTGTAGACAGGCGAGCTCCTACGAGCAGTACTTC.

V and J are TRBV7-8 and TRBJ2-5, with TRBD2 identical over 12 bases. This CDR3 contains 16 residues. Germline V lookup: CDR1 SGHVS, CDR2 FQNEAQ. Trimming at V came to 1 base and at J to 6 bases, leaving 6 bases not matched to a gene. CDR3 bases: TGTGCCAGCAGCTTAGAAAGACTAGCGGGAGCAAAGACCCAGTACTTC. Its protein is CASSLERLAGAKTQYF.

The rearrangement uses TRBV18 and TRBJ1-6, with TRBD1 matching 8 bases. Per germline, CDR1 KGHSH and CDR2 LQKENI. V was clipped by 1 base and J by 9 bases; unmatched bases: 2. This CDR3 has 14 amino acids. CDR3 loop: CASSPQDRASPLHF. The CDR3 DNA reads as TGTGCCAGCTCACCACAGGACAGGGCTTCACCCCTCCACTTT.

The chain is built from TRBV7-9 and TRBJ1-2; D gene ambiguous. V gave up 1 base and J gave up 8 bases, with 8 bases separating them. Germline loops: CDR1 SEHNR, CDR2 FQNEAQ (reference sequence). This CDR3 comprises 12 residues. The CDR3 bases are TGTGCCAGCAGCTTAGGGATGCGCGGCTACACCTTC. Its translation is CASSLGMRGYTF.

The rearrangement links TRBV28 to TRBJ2-6; no reliable D call. The CDR3 sequence is 15 residues long. Trimming left V 10 bases short and J 0 bases short, with 13 bases between. The germline V gene has CDR1 MDHEN and CDR2 SYDVKM. The CDR3 reads CATLNPNSGANVLTF. CDR3 nucleotide sequence: TGTGCCACCCTCAACCCAAACTCTGGGGCCAACGTCCTGACTTTC.

This sequence joins TRBV7-3 and TRBJ2-5; tentatively, D is TRBD2 (6 bases). Trimming took off 2 bases at V and 5 bases at J, with 12 bases between the two ends. The CDR3 totals 14 residues. The germline CDR1 and CDR2 sequences are SGHTA and FQGTGA. The DNA for the CDR3 is TGTGCCAGCAGCTTATTCGGGGGAGCGGAGACCCAGTACTTC. Residues: CASSLFGGAETQYF.

V is TRBV10-3 and J is TRBJ2-5; unclear D gene. The length of the CDR3 is 11 residues. Per the germline V gene, CDR1 is ENHRY and CDR2 is SYGVKD. The V gene lost 4 bases and the J gene lost 5 bases, with 5 bases spanning the gap. The CDR3 protein is CAISAGETQYF. The CDR3 DNA reads TGTGCCATCAGTGCCGGGGAGACCCAGTACTTC.

The gene calls are TRBV6-6 and TRBJ1-4; possibly TRBD1 for D (5 bases). In germline, CDR1 is MNHNY, CDR2 SVGAGI (reference sequence). CDR3 length: 13 amino acids. Between the trimmed V and J ends, which lost 2 bases and 5 bases, there was a span of 6 bases. CDR3 sequence (DNA): TGTGCCAGCAGTTACCGGGACAATGAAAAACTGTTTTTT. Protein: CASSYRDNEKLFF.

The chain uses TRBV19 and TRBJ1-5, with D maybe TRBD1 (6 bases). The CDR3 extends over 16 amino acids. Germline-derived CDR1 and CDR2 are LNHDA and SQIVND (reference sequence). Trimming removed 6 bases from V and 11 bases from J, with 26 bases in between. The CDR3 region has the DNA TGTGCCAGTAGCCCCACGTTGGCCCAAGGGGGGGTGACCCAGCATTTT. Translation: CASSPTLAQGGVTQHF.

V is TRBV7-9 and J is TRBJ2-1, with unresolved D. Trimming left V 2 bases short and J 0 bases short, with 20 bases between. The CDR3 spans 19 residues. In germline, CDR1 is SEHNR, CDR2 FQNEAQ (reference sequence). DNA of the CDR3: TGTGCCAGCAGCTTATACCCCCCCCAAGGGTCGAGCTCCTACAATGAGCAGTTCTTC. Translation gives CASSLYPPQGSSSYNEQFF.

The chain is built from TRBV9 and TRBJ2-1; D is unclear. Per the germline V gene, CDR1 is SGDLS and CDR2 is YYNGEE. V shed 3 bases and J shed 7 bases, with 8 bases lying between them. This CDR3 comprises 12 residues. The CDR3 loop is CASSGSRNEQFF. For the CDR3, the DNA is TGTGCCAGCAGCGGAAGCAGGAATGAGCAGTTCTTC.

The chain has TRBV6-5 and TRBJ1-5; D remains unclear. The CDR3 loop spans 15 amino acids. CDR1 MNHEY and CDR2 SVGAGI come from the germline V gene. V lost 0 bases and J lost 11, with 17 bases in between. CDR3 DNA: TGTGCCAGCAGTTACTCGAACGTCCAGCCAGCGGCCCAGCATTTT. Translated, it gives CASSYSNVQPAAQHF.

The V call is TRBV7-9, the J call TRBJ2-1, with D perhaps given as TRBD1 or TRBD2 (7 bases each). In germline, CDR1 is SEHNR, CDR2 FQNEAQ (reference sequence). V shed 4 bases and J shed 8 bases, with 18 bases lying between them. This CDR3 is 15 amino acids long. CDR3 coding DNA: TGTGCCAGCAGCTCATGGGGACAGCGGGACCATGAGCAGTTCTTC. Translation gives CASSSWGQRDHEQFF.

The J gene is TRBJ2-2, the V gene TRBV2; D is possibly TRBD2 (5 bases). Deletions cut 1 base from V and 5 bases from J, with 8 bases between. Germline V gives CDR1 SNHLY, CDR2 FYNNEI. The length of the CDR3 is 14 residues. The CDR3 bases are TGTGCCAGCAGTGAAGGACTACAAACCGGGGAGCTGTTTTTT. It encodes CASSEGLQTGELFF.

The chain uses TRBV5-1 and TRBJ2-1, with D tentatively TRBD2 (6 bases). Germline CDR1 SGHRS, CDR2 YFSETQ. Trimming stripped 4 bases from V and 10 bases from J, with 18 bases between. This CDR3 has 14 amino acids. The chain's CDR3 is CASSAGTLEGEQFF. The CDR3 region has the DNA TGCGCCAGCAGCGCCGGGACTCTCGAAGGGGAGCAGTTCTTC.

The rearrangement uses TRBV7-5 and TRBJ1-2; the table's TRBD1 call for D was not verified on the DNA. TRBV7-5 corresponds to a pseudogene. This CDR3 is 12 amino acids long. The CDR3 loop reads CARSPPGHGYTF. In DNA, the CDR3 is TGTGCCAGAAGTCCTCCAGGCCATGGCTACACCTTC.

The rearrangement joins TRBV7-2 to TRBJ1-2; the match to TRBD1 covers 9 bases. The CDR3 consists of 16 residues. CDR1 SGHTA and CDR2 FQGNSA come from the germline V gene. The trim removed 2 bases at V and 6 bases at J, leaving 10 bases unmatched. The CDR3 loop reads CASSLSPQGAPDGYTF. The CDR3 nucleotides read TGTGCCAGCAGCTTATCCCCACAGGGGGCCCCTGATGGCTACACCTTC.

Notes on this clone: A junction boundary mismatches the germline segment, possibly from a read error. The rearrangement links TRBV7-7 to TRBJ2-7; D remains unclear. CDR1 is SSHAT, CDR2 FNYEAQ, per germline (reference sequence). This CDR3 is built from 13 residues. CDR3 amino acids: CASSFGSSYEQYF. The CDR3, as DNA: TGTGCTAGCAGCTTTGGGTCGTCCTACGAGCAGTACTTC.